The 7 T cell receptor beta chains in this list originate from one sample, sequenced in a study of T cells in Graves' hyperthyroidism and ophthalmopathy. From RNA transcripts, TCR beta CDR3 regions were amplified. HTBI primers drove first-round RT-PCR of the TCR CDR3. Using its own MiXCR run on the multiplex PCR reads, TCRdb lists one record per CDR3 protein. Here the sample spans around 50,000 distinct CDR3 sequences, 48% being singletons. The sample comprised blood. The receptors stem from a woman aged 50 to 60 with Graves' ophthalmopathy.

As for this clonotype: A much larger clone lies a single base off, so this may be a read error. This chain connects TRBV12-3 or TRBV12-4 to TRBJ1-4; TRBD1 might be the D (6 bases). Trimming removed 5 bases from V and 7 bases from J, with 14 bases in between. The CDR3 is made up of 14 amino acids. CDR3 DNA: TGTGCCAGCAGTCCACAGGGATGGGGTGAAAAACTGTTTTTT. Translation: CASSPQGWGEKLFF.

The V call is TRBV7-6, the J call TRBJ1-2; 7 bases line up with TRBD1. Germline values: CDR1 SGHVS, CDR2 FNYEAQ. V gave up 1 base and J gave up 2 bases; unmatched junction bases: 10. The CDR3 length is 17 residues. The CDR3 region is CASSLDRGLNENYGYTF. As DNA, the CDR3 is TGTGCCAGCAGCTTAGACAGGGGTCTTAATGAAAACTATGGCTACACCTTC.

Concerning this clonotype: The germline gene is not matched at one end of the junction; a read error may be the cause. The chain uses TRBV7-9 and TRBJ1-4; D not resolved. The CDR3 extends over 14 amino acids. Germline V gives CDR1 SEHNR, CDR2 FQNEAQ (reference sequence). CDR3 in amino acids: CTSSFDRTNEKLFF. CDR3 bases: TGTACCAGCAGCTTTGACCGAACTAATGAAAAACTGTTTTTT.

This clonotype came up many times. J is TRBJ2-5 and V is TRBV7-2; D call uncertain. The germline V gene has CDR1 SGHTA and CDR2 FQGNSA. The V end lost 5 bases, the J end lost 0 bases, and 7 bases lay between the germline ends. The CDR3 is 13 residues long. CDR3 amino acids: CASSGRHQETQYF. Here the CDR3 DNA reads TGTGCCAGCAGCGGCAGACACCAAGAGACCCAGTACTTC.

This clonotype showed up many times. The V call is TRBV5-1, the J call TRBJ2-5; 9 nucleotides agree with TRBD1. From germline, CDR1 is SGHRS and CDR2 YFSETQ. J was trimmed by 5 bases and V by 0 bases; bases with no gene match: 5. The CDR3 length is 15 residues. Here the CDR3 DNA reads TGCGCCAGCAGCTTGGCCGGGACAGGGTGGGAGACCCAGTACTTC. Its protein is CASSLAGTGWETQYF. The whole variable domain, remainder taken from reference TRBV5-1 and TRBJ2-5, is KAGVTQTPRYLIKTRGQQVTLSCSPISGHRSVSWYQQTPGQGLQFLFEYFSETQRNKGNFPGRFSGRQFSNSRSEMNVSTLELGDSALYLCASSLAGTGWETQYFGPGTRLLVL.

This clonotype was seen a handful of times. V gene TRBV7-7 combines with J gene TRBJ2-1; D gene uncertain. The length of the CDR3 is 13 residues. V was shortened by 5 bases and J by 4 bases, with 9 bases between the two germline ends. CDR1 is SSHAT, CDR2 FNYEAQ, per germline (reference sequence). CDR3 sequence: CASSKRRYNEQFF. In nucleotides, the CDR3 is TGTGCCAGCAGCAAACGGAGATACAATGAGCAGTTCTTC.

There are many counts of this clonotype. The chain uses TRBV20-1 and TRBJ2-1; 16 bases agree with TRBD2. The CDR3 runs to 18 residues. Trimming cost V 1 base and J 1 base; bases outside gene matches: 4. CDR1 and CDR2 (germline): DFQATT, SNEGSKA (reference sequence). The CDR3 DNA is TGCAGTGCTAGAGGTGGGGGACTAGCGGGAGGGTCCTACAATGAGCAGTTCTTC. As protein: CSARGGGLAGGSYNEQFF.